A selection of T cell receptor beta chains follows, all from one sample in a study of T cell responses to AZD1222 COVID-19 vaccine. The protocol was immunoSEQ multiplex PCR, while the TCRdb copy is restricted to in-frame clones and leaves out a portion. Found here are about 57,000 clones, about 85% of them singletons; the top ten hold approximately 18%. The material sequenced was peripheral blood, taken on day 0 of AZD1222 vaccination. These receptor sequences come from an adult in good health. CDR3s include the opening cysteine and the closing phenylalanine or tryptophan. The D gene is left open where the match is weak. Part of the rows lack a size; the others show once, few, many or a class for expanded clones.

j_gene | d_gene | abundance | v_gene | CDR3aa | CDR3nt
TRBJ1-2 | NA | NA | TRBV20-1 | CSASLSYGYTF | TGCAGTGCTAGCCTATCCTATGGCTACACCTTC
TRBJ2-2 | NA | NA | TRBV7-2 | CASSSPPWGELFF | TGTGCCAGCAGCTCCCCCCCATGGGGGGAGCTGTTTTTT
TRBJ2-1 | TRBD2 | NA | TRBV5-1 | CASSPRGGRTNEQFF | TGCGCCAGCAGCCCCAGGGGCGGGAGGACAAATGAGCAGTTCTTC
TRBJ2-3 | NA | NA | TRBV5-4 | CASIGQTTDTQYF | TGTGCCAGCATTGGTCAGACCACAGATACGCAGTATTTT
TRBJ1-6 | TRBD1 | NA | TRBV2 | CASSDQGGRGNSPLHF | TGTGCCAGCAGTGATCAAGGGGGCAGGGGAAATTCACCCCTCCACTTT
TRBJ2-6 | NA | once | TRBV19 | CASSIQRSGANVLTF | TGTGCCAGTAGTATCCAGCGCTCTGGGGCCAACGTCCTGACTTTC
TRBJ1-5 | TRBD1 | NA | TRBV7-2 | CASSLTGGLSNQPQHF | TGTGCCAGCAGCTTGACAGGGGGGCTTAGCAATCAGCCCCAGCATTTT
TRBJ1-1 | NA | NA | TRBV2 | CASSVWQENTEAFF | TGTGCCAGCAGTGTTTGGCAGGAGAACACTGAAGCTTTCTTT
TRBJ2-7 | NA | NA | TRBV11-1 | CASSLDSGGHYEQYF | TGTGCCAGCAGCTTGGATTCGGGGGGACACTACGAGCAGTACTTC
TRBJ2-2 | NA | NA | TRBV7-8 | CASSEVAVNTGELFF | TGTGCCAGCAGCGAAGTAGCGGTGAACACCGGGGAGCTGTTTTTT
TRBJ2-6 | NA | NA | TRBV10-2 | CASSDPFPGANVLTF | TGCGCCAGCAGTGACCCGTTCCCTGGGGCCAACGTCCTGACTTTC
TRBJ2-5 | NA | NA | TRBV7-6 | CASSLVVGNQETQYF | TGTGCCAGCAGCTTAGTGGTGGGTAACCAAGAGACCCAGTACTTC
TRBJ1-1 | NA | NA | TRBV10-3 | CAIARNTEAFF | TGTGCCATCGCGAGGAACACTGAAGCTTTCTTT
TRBJ2-5 | NA | NA | TRBV28 | CASSLSDRKETQYF | TGTGCCAGCAGTTTATCTGACAGGAAAGAGACCCAGTACTTC
TRBJ1-1 | NA | NA | TRBV28 | CASRGQGRSWNTEAFF | TGTGCCAGCCGGGGCCAAGGGAGATCCTGGAACACTGAAGCTTTCTTT
TRBJ1-5 | TRBD1 | NA | TRBV19 | CASSWDREKENSNQPQHF | TGTGCCAGTAGTTGGGACAGGGAAAAGGAAAATAGCAATCAGCCCCAGCATTTT
TRBJ2-2 | NA | NA | TRBV18 | CASSPATELFF | TGTGCCAGCTCACCAGCGACCGAGCTGTTTTTT
TRBJ1-3 | NA | once | TRBV25-1 | CASSDVADYSGNTIYF | TGTGCCAGCAGTGATGTGGCAGACTATTCTGGAAACACCATATATTTT
TRBJ2-1 | NA | medium-sized | TRBV7-6 | CASSLGRAGPTEQFF | TGTGCCAGCAGCTTAGGGCGCGCGGGGCCGACTGAGCAGTTCTTC
TRBJ2-1 | TRBD2 | NA | TRBV9 | CASSAGRGSSYNEQFF | TGTGCCAGCAGCGCGGGGCGGGGGAGCTCCTACAATGAGCAGTTCTTC
TRBJ1-6 | TRBD1 | NA | TRBV27 | CASRTGGFMSLHF | TGTGCCAGCAGGACAGGGGGGTTTATGTCCCTCCACTTT
TRBJ2-7 | NA | NA | TRBV6-5 | CASRSLYEQYF | TGTGCCAGCCGGTCCCTCTACGAGCAGTACTTC
TRBJ1-5 | NA | NA | TRBV24-1 | CATSPTGGKQPQHF | TGTGCCACCAGCCCGACGGGGGGGAAACAGCCCCAGCATTTT